This T cell receptor beta chain was sequenced during a study of control samples from healthy donors and cancer patients. Trimming cost V 0 bases and J 6 bases, with 16 bases left between them. CDR1 and CDR2 from the germline V gene are MNHEY and SVGAGI. The CDR3 totals 16 residues. Sequencing was performed with immunoSEQ multiplex PCR; in TCRdb, only in-frame clones are kept and a portion is missing. The sample has around 22,000 clones, around 85% seen once. The sequence derives from a man aged 60 to 69 with head and neck cancer. The chain has TRBV6-5 and TRBJ2-3; D tentatively fits TRBD1 or TRBD2 (6 bases each). The sequenced sample was PBMCs. The CDR3 loop reads CASSYSGGTTLDTQYF. DNA for the CDR3: TGTGCCAGCAGTTACTCAGGCGGGACAACTCTGGATACGCAGTATTTT.